Shown below are 10 T cell receptor beta chains from a single sample sequenced in a study of T cells after yellow fever vaccination. TCRdb passed the 5' RACE reads through MiXCR, listing each CDR3 protein once. In the table there are 300,000 to 350,000 distinct CDR3 sequences, almost 4% of which are singletons. Sequencing was performed on PBMCs, taken 5 days after the yellow fever booster vaccination. The receptors here all came from a man younger than 35 who received the YFV17D yellow fever vaccine.

This clonotype appeared many times. The chain recombines TRBV7-2 with TRBJ2-1; 9 bases match TRBD1. CDR3 size: 15 residues. CDR1 is SGHTA and CDR2 is FQGNSA in the germline V gene. V dropped 3 bases and J dropped 8; count of bases not matched to a gene: 8. CDR3 in DNA: TGTGCCAGCAGCTTGGGGGACAGGGATTTCGATGAGCAGTTCTTC. The encoded protein is CASSLGDRDFDEQFF.

This clonotype was counted ten times or more. The chain is built from TRBV29-1 and TRBJ2-1; 9 bases line up with TRBD1. Germline assignment: CDR1 SQVTM and CDR2 ANQGSEA. Trimming removed 4 bases from V and 7 bases from J; junction bases left unmatched: 5. CDR3 length: 13 amino acids. This chain's CDR3 is CSVAGTGLNEQFF. CDR3 DNA sequence: TGCAGCGTTGCGGGGACAGGGTTAAATGAGCAGTTCTTC.

The CDR3 loop is CASSSLSGYNEQFF. Written as DNA, the CDR3 is TGCGCCAGCAGCTCTCTCTCCGGCTACAATGAGCAGTTCTTC. The rearrangement links TRBV5-1 to TRBJ2-1; D unresolved. V dropped 3 bases and J dropped 3 bases, with 10 bases sitting between them. Germline V CDR1 and CDR2: SGHRS, YFSETQ. The CDR3 sequence is 14 residues long.

The J gene is TRBJ2-1, the V gene TRBV24-1; D is ambiguous. The germline V gene encodes CDR1 KGHDR and CDR2 SFDVKD. CDR3 length: 13 residues. V shed 4 bases and J shed 7 bases, with 10 bases lying between them. The CDR3 coding sequence is TGTGCCACCAGTGACCCCCCTTTAAATGAGCAGTTCTTC. Its translation: CATSDPPLNEQFF.

V gene TRBV5-1 combines with J gene TRBJ2-4, with 7 positions matching TRBD2. The CDR3 has 16 residues. The V and J ends lost 2 bases and 6 bases, in that order; junction bases with no gene match: 11. From germline, CDR1 is SGHRS and CDR2 YFSETQ. The CDR3 DNA reads TGCGCCAGCAGCTTATTCCCTAAGCGGGGCGGAAACATTCAGTACTTC. Translating it yields CASSLFPKRGGNIQYF.

This rearrangement joins TRBV7-9 to TRBJ2-3; D possibly uses TRBD1 or TRBD2 (5 bases each). Germline V gives CDR1 SEHNR, CDR2 FQNEAQ (reference sequence). The CDR3 is 16 residues long. V was trimmed by 5 bases and J by 6 bases, leaving 21 bases between them. The CDR3 loop reads CASSHPRGQRRDTQYF. Written as DNA, the CDR3 is TGTGCCAGCAGCCATCCCCGGGGCCAGCGTCGGGATACGCAGTATTTT. Full variable domain (missing parts from reference TRBV7-9 and TRBJ2-3): DTGVSQNPRHKITKRGQNVTFRCDPISEHNRLYWYRQTLGQGPEFLTYFQNEAQLEKSRLLSDRFSAERPKGSFSTLEIQRTEQGDSAMYLCASSHPRGQRRDTQYFGPGTRLTVL.

This clonotype was detected ten times or more. This chain links TRBV7-7 with TRBJ2-3, with D possibly matching TRBD2 (6 bases). The V gene's germline CDR1 is SSHAT and CDR2 FNYEAQ (reference sequence). This CDR3 is 13 amino acids long. The CDR3: CASGLGPGDTQYF. The CDR3 nucleotides are TGTGCTAGCGGCCTGGGGCCGGGGGATACGCAGTATTTT.

This clonotype was seen a handful of times. The genes are TRBV30 and TRBJ2-7, with 7 positions matching TRBD1. There are 13 residues in the CDR3. After removal of 2 bases from V and 6 bases from J, the junction contained 7 bases not matched to a gene. Germline CDR1 GTSNPN, CDR2 SVGIG (reference sequence). CDR3 residues: CAWSPQTGSEQYF. CDR3 bases: TGTGCCTGGAGTCCTCAGACAGGGTCCGAGCAGTACTTC.

The chain joins TRBV7-3 to TRBJ2-5; 9 nucleotides line up with TRBD1. Germline-derived CDR1 and CDR2 are SGHTA and FQGTGA. The CDR3 has 15 amino acids. V shed 5 bases, J shed 5 bases, and the junction held 9 bases outside the gene matches. The CDR3 is CASSPNRGRGETQYF. CDR3 bases: TGTGCCAGCAGCCCAAACAGGGGGCGAGGGGAGACCCAGTACTTC. The variable domain in full, completed from reference TRBV7-3 and TRBJ2-5, reads GAGVSQTPSNKVTEKGKYVELRCDPISGHTALYWYRQSLGQGPEFLIYFQGTGAADDSGLPNDRFFAVRPEGSVSTLKIQRTERGDSAVYLCASSPNRGRGETQYFGPGTRLLVL.

A few counts support this clonotype. The rearrangement uses TRBV6-1 and TRBJ1-6; D not resolved. Deletions cut 6 bases from V and 5 bases from J, with 11 bases between. The CDR3 spans 14 residues. CDR1 is MNHNS and CDR2 is SASEGT in the germline V gene. CDR3 sequence reads: CASSTGVDNSPLHF. CDR3 in DNA: TGTGCCAGCAGCACCGGGGTGGATAATTCACCCCTCCACTTT.